A single sample gave rise to the 30 T cell receptor beta chains below, sequenced in a study of siplizumab effects on memory and regulatory T cells. Assay used: immunoSEQ multiplex PCR; TCRdb lists only in-frame clones, some missing. The sample shows 100,000 or so clones, more than 85% of them seen only once. The sample consisted of CD4+ T cells sorted from blood. These receptors were obtained from a human donor in good health. Some clones in this sample may be carry-over from other donors' samples.

A single count supports this clone. In DNA form, the CDR3 reads TGTGCCAGCAGTGAACTGGCATCTGGGGCCAACGTCCTGACTTTC. This encodes CASSELASGANVLTF. The V call is TRBV6-1, the J call TRBJ2-6; no reliable D call. The V end was cut by 2 bases, the J end by 1 base, with 6 bases between. The CDR3 extends over 15 amino acids. Germline V CDR1 and CDR2: MNHNS, SASEGT.

The CDR3 spells CASSLQTGDNEQFF. The DNA of the CDR3 is TGTGCCAGCAGCTTACAGACAGGGGACAATGAGCAGTTCTTC. The V gene is TRBV7-2, the J gene TRBJ2-1, with 8 bases lining up with TRBD1. V gave up 2 bases and J gave up 5 bases; unmatched junction bases: 2. Germline values: CDR1 SGHTA, CDR2 FQGNSA. This CDR3 comprises 14 residues. Full variable domain (remainder filled in from reference TRBV7-2 and TRBJ2-1): GAGVSQSPSNKVTEKGKDVELRCDPISGHTALYWYRQSLGQGLEFLIYFQGNSAPDKSGLPSDRFSAERTGGSVSTLTIQRTQQEDSAVYLCASSLQTGDNEQFFGPGTRLTVL.

This sequence joins TRBV11-2 and TRBJ2-2; no clear D. This CDR3 region has 17 residues. Trimming stripped 3 bases from V and 6 bases from J, with 20 bases between. Germline assignment: CDR1 SGHAT and CDR2 FQNNGV. CDR3 region: CASSFRFTFLNAGELFF. In DNA, the CDR3 is TGTGCCAGCAGCTTTAGATTTACCTTCCTTAACGCCGGGGAGCTGTTTTTT.

Only one count was recorded for this clone. V gene TRBV5-1 combines with J gene TRBJ2-3; TRBD1 might be the D (6 bases). V lost 4 bases to trimming and J lost 0 bases, with 12 bases between them. CDR3 length: 15 amino acids. Germline CDR1 reads SGHRS; CDR2 reads YFSETQ. CDR3: CASSLDRTSTDTQYF. Written as DNA, the CDR3 is TGCGCCAGCAGCCTGGACAGAACTAGCACAGATACGCAGTATTTT.

The genes are TRBV29-1 and TRBJ2-7; the D gene is possibly TRBD2 (6 bases). V gave up 7 bases and J gave up 4 bases, with 20 bases separating them. This CDR3 region has 14 residues. CDR1 is SQVTM and CDR2 is ANQGSEA in the germline V gene. The CDR3 region has the DNA TGCAGCGCACTTTTCGGGACGGGGACTTACGAGCAGTACTTC. It specifies CSALFGTGTYEQYF.

V and J are TRBV19 and TRBJ1-1; the D gene is possibly TRBD1 (6 bases). V was pared by 6 bases and J by 10 bases, with 15 bases between. In germline, CDR1 is LNHDA, CDR2 SQIVND (reference sequence). This CDR3 spans 12 amino acids. CDR3 DNA: TGTGCCAGTAGGCGGGACATAGGTTTAGCTTTCTTT. Residues: CASRRDIGLAFF.

The rearrangement joins TRBV28 to TRBJ1-5; D is unclear. Per the germline V gene, CDR1 is MDHEN and CDR2 is SYDVKM. V was shortened by 5 bases and J by 0 bases, with 14 bases between the two germline ends. The CDR3 spans 16 residues. This CDR3 is CASSPSPPISNQPQHF. The CDR3 DNA reads as TGTGCCAGCAGTCCAAGCCCTCCCATTAGCAATCAGCCCCAGCATTTT.

On this clone itself: One end of the junction fails to match germline, which may point to a read error. V and J are TRBV7-7 and TRBJ2-7; the D gene is possibly TRBD2 (6 bases). CDR1 is SSHAT, CDR2 FNYEAQ, per germline (reference sequence). The CDR3 has 18 residues. The CDR3 DNA reads TGTGCTAGCAGCTTAGTGGTGTGTGGCGGGATGAAGGCCTACGAGCAGTACTTC. It codes for CASSLVVCGGMKAYEQYF.

J is TRBJ1-5 and V is TRBV19; TRBD1 aligns across 9 bases. Trimming removed 10 bases from V and 7 bases from J; junction bases left unmatched: 23. The CDR3 runs 18 residues. Germline V CDR1 and CDR2: LNHDA, SQIVND (reference sequence). CDR3 nucleotides: TGTGCCACCTCCCAGCCCAACAACAGGGGGCCGTGGATCCAGCCCCAGCATTTT. Translating it yields CATSQPNNRGPWIQPQHF.

J is TRBJ2-7 and V is TRBV4-2; TRBD1 matches at 8 bases. The CDR3 covers 15 residues. J gave up 2 bases and V 1 base, and 4 bases lay outside the gene matches. The germline V gene has CDR1 LGHNA and CDR2 YNFKEQ. Written as DNA, the CDR3 is TGTGCCAGCAGCCAAGGAGGACAGGGCGCCTACGAGCAGTACTTC. Amino acid sequence: CASSQGGQGAYEQYF.

The J gene is TRBJ1-2, the V gene TRBV7-9; a possible D gene is TRBD1 (5 bases). The CDR3 consists of 15 residues. Germline CDR1 and CDR2: SEHNR and FQNEAQ (reference sequence). Deletions cut 5 bases from V and 6 bases from J, with 19 bases between. CDR3 sequence (DNA): TGTGCCAGCAGCCTAGTCGGGGGAAAAGAAGATGGCTACACCTTC. Its translation: CASSLVGGKEDGYTF.

This chain joins TRBV5-1 and TRBJ2-7; D perhaps matches TRBD2 (6 bases). The CDR3 runs 13 residues. Germline V lookup: CDR1 SGHRS, CDR2 YFSETQ. The V end lost 1 base, the J end lost 6 bases, and 11 bases lay between the germline ends. The chain's CDR3 is CASSLRELGEQYF. The CDR3 coding sequence is TGCGCCAGCAGCTTGCGGGAGCTCGGCGAGCAGTACTTC.

This chain links TRBV7-3 with TRBJ2-5; TRBD1 might be the D (6 bases). The CDR3 totals 13 residues. V was pared by 4 bases and J by 3 bases, with 9 bases between. CDR1 and CDR2 (germline): SGHTA, FQGTGA. CDR3 loop: CASSSNREETQYF. The CDR3 DNA reads TGTGCCAGCAGCTCAAACAGGGAAGAGACCCAGTACTTC.

The J gene is TRBJ1-2, the V gene TRBV6-1; a possible D gene is TRBD1 (5 bases). Per the germline V gene, CDR1 is MNHNS and CDR2 is SASEGT. V lost 6 bases, J lost 4 bases, and 12 bases lay in between. The CDR3 runs 13 residues. The chain's CDR3 is CASSEGRVYGYTF. The CDR3 nucleotides read TGTGCCAGCAGCGAGGGGCGGGTCTATGGCTACACCTTC.

This chain connects TRBV19 to TRBJ1-2, with 10 bases fitting TRBD1. Germline CDR1 LNHDA, CDR2 SQIVND (reference sequence). The V gene end was trimmed by 8 bases and the J gene end by 4 bases; junction bases not matched to a gene: 10. The CDR3 runs 15 residues. CDR3 sequence reads: CASQKSGTGVYGYTF. CDR3 DNA: TGTGCCAGTCAAAAAAGCGGGACAGGGGTCTATGGCTACACCTTC. Together with reference TRBV19 and TRBJ1-2, the CDR3 gives the full variable domain: DGGITQSPKYLFRKEGQNVTLSCEQNLNHDAMYWYRQDPGQGLRLIYYSQIVNDFQKGDIAEGYSVSREKKESFPLTVTSAQKNPTAFYLCASQKSGTGVYGYTFGSGTRLTVV.

The gene calls are TRBV2 and TRBJ2-1, with D tentatively TRBD2 (6 bases). The CDR3 is made up of 17 amino acids. Germline lookup yields CDR1 SNHLY and CDR2 FYNNEI. V gave up 7 bases and J gave up 0 bases, with 19 bases separating them. CDR3 in amino acids: CASTSTSGLISYNEQFF. The CDR3 DNA sequence: TGTGCCAGCACCTCGACTAGTGGACTCATCTCCTACAATGAGCAGTTCTTC.

This clone was detected only once. This chain joins TRBV15 and TRBJ2-1; unclear D gene. Germline CDR1 reads LNHNV; CDR2 reads YYDKDF (reference sequence). The V and J ends lost 0 bases and 10 bases respectively, with 10 bases between them. The CDR3 sequence is 13 residues long. CDR3 in DNA: TGTGCCACCAGCAGAGACCCCGCCAGGGAGCAGTTCTTC. Protein: CATSRDPAREQFF.

This chain joins TRBV10-1 and TRBJ1-2; D remains ambiguous. The V and J ends lost 6 bases and 6 bases respectively, with 20 bases between them. This CDR3 spans 15 amino acids. The germline CDR1 and CDR2 sequences are WNHNN and SYGVQD (reference sequence). The CDR3 DNA reads as TGCGCCAGCAGCGCCTCAAGACAAATAGGACATGGCTACACCTTC. This translates into CASSASRQIGHGYTF.

The genes are TRBV11-3 and TRBJ1-2; weak D call: TRBD1 (5 bases). Germline lookup yields CDR1 SGHNT and CDR2 YENEEA. The CDR3 is made up of 13 amino acids. Trimming cost V 3 bases and J 8 bases, with 13 bases left between them. CDR3 coding DNA: TGTGCCAGCAGCTTTACCGCAGGGCGCGGCTACACCTTC. Encoded protein: CASSFTAGRGYTF. The full variable domain, its missing parts supplied by reference TRBV11-3 and TRBJ1-2, is EAGVVQSPRYKIIEKKQPVAFWCNPISGHNTLYWYLQNLGQGPELLIRYENEEAVDDSQLPKDRFSAERLKGVDSTLKIQPAELGDSAVYLCASSFTAGRGYTFGSGTRLTVV.

V usage is TRBV11-3 and J usage is TRBJ1-1; D not certain. CDR3 size: 13 residues. Trimming removed 5 bases from V and 1 base from J, with 8 bases in between. From germline, CDR1 is SGHNT and CDR2 YENEEA. CDR3 in amino acids: CASSRVANTEAFF. The CDR3 nucleotides are TGTGCCAGCAGCAGGGTGGCGAACACTGAAGCTTTCTTT.

V and J are TRBV19 and TRBJ2-3; D is unclear. V was trimmed by 1 base and J by 0 bases, leaving 8 bases between them. The germline V gene has CDR1 LNHDA and CDR2 SQIVND (reference sequence). The CDR3 length is 15 residues. The CDR3 reads CASSIGLGSTDTQYF. CDR3 DNA: TGTGCCAGTAGTATAGGTCTCGGTAGCACAGATACGCAGTATTTT.

The chain recombines TRBV9 with TRBJ2-5, with 11 bases matching TRBD2. Germline V gene sequence: CDR1 SGDLS, CDR2 YYNGEE. The CDR3 covers 17 residues. The ends lost 0 bases at V and 4 bases at J; junction bases unmatched: 8. CDR3 amino acids: CASSVASGTSGGETQYF. The CDR3, as DNA: TGTGCCAGCAGCGTAGCCTCCGGGACTAGCGGTGGAGAGACCCAGTACTTC.

This chain joins TRBV5-6 and TRBJ2-1; tentatively, D is TRBD2 (5 bases). CDR1 is SGHDT and CDR2 is YYEEEE in the germline V gene. The CDR3 extends over 13 amino acids. V was pared by 2 bases and J by 7 bases, with 10 bases between. This CDR3 is CASSFLSGNEQFF. The CDR3 DNA reads as TGTGCCAGCAGCTTCTTGTCGGGAAATGAGCAGTTCTTC.

The chain carries TRBV9 and TRBJ2-1, with D unclear. Germline CDR1 reads SGDLS; CDR2 reads YYNGEE. The CDR3 is 14 amino acids. V was clipped by 0 bases and J by 4 bases, with 8 bases between them. The DNA of the CDR3 is TGTGCCAGCAGCGTAGGAAACAGTTACAATGAGCAGTTCTTC. Amino acids: CASSVGNSYNEQFF. The full variable domain, in which reference TRBV9 and TRBJ2-1 provide the parts outside the CDR3, is DSGVTQTPKHLITATGQRVTLRCSPRSGDLSVYWYQQSLDQGLQFLIQYYNGEERAKGNILERFSAQQFPDLHSELNLSSLELGDSALYFCASSVGNSYNEQFFGPGTRLTVL.

The chain has TRBV5-6 and TRBJ2-5; no firm D call. CDR1 is SGHDT and CDR2 is YYEEEE in the germline V gene. The CDR3 length is 13 residues. V was clipped by 7 bases and J by 0 bases, with 10 bases between them. The CDR3 DNA is TGTGCCAGCGCTTACACGTACCAAGAGACCCAGTACTTC. Protein sequence: CASAYTYQETQYF.

A few counts support this clone. This chain joins TRBV20-1 and TRBJ1-2; 7 bases agree with TRBD1. Per the germline V gene, CDR1 is DFQATT and CDR2 is SNEGSKA (reference sequence). The CDR3 runs 11 residues. V shed 6 bases and J 6 bases; nucleotides not matched to a gene: 4. The CDR3: CSARQGNGYTF. The DNA of the CDR3 is TGCAGTGCAAGACAGGGTAATGGCTACACCTTC.

The J gene is TRBJ2-2, the V gene TRBV5-1; 10 bases are a match to TRBD2. This CDR3 is 16 amino acids long. Unmatched junction bases numbered 7, after V lost 4 bases and J lost 4 bases. Germline V gene sequence: CDR1 SGHRS, CDR2 YFSETQ. The CDR3 DNA follows: TGCGCCAGCAGCCTCGGGGTAGCGGGAGGCACCGGGGAGCTGTTTTTT. As protein: CASSLGVAGGTGELFF. Looking up the rest from reference TRBV5-1 and TRBJ2-2 gives the full variable domain: KAGVTQTPRYLIKTRGQQVTLSCSPISGHRSVSWYQQTPGQGLQFLFEYFSETQRNKGNFPGRFSGRQFSNSRSEMNVSTLELGDSALYLCASSLGVAGGTGELFFGEGSRLTVL.

V is TRBV5-1 and J is TRBJ2-3; 10 nucleotides line up with TRBD2. Germline CDR1 SGHRS, CDR2 YFSETQ. The ends lost 3 bases at V and 3 bases at J; junction bases unmatched: 4. The CDR3 spans 15 residues. The CDR3: CASSYVAGGTDTQYF. As DNA, the CDR3 is TGCGCCAGCAGCTATGTAGCGGGAGGAACAGATACGCAGTATTTT.

This clone was seen only once. The CDR3 DNA reads as TGCGCCAGCAGCCAAGAACCGGGAAGGAGGGCTTTCTTT. This gives the protein CASSQEPGRRAFF. This rearrangement joins TRBV4-1 to TRBJ1-1, with D uncertain. V was cut by 0 bases and J by 11 bases, with 13 bases left in between. This CDR3 is built from 13 residues. Germline V lookup: CDR1 MGHRA, CDR2 YSYEKL.

The chain is built from TRBV18 and TRBJ2-5; TRBD2 matches 15 bases. CDR3 length: 17 amino acids. The J segment lost 4 bases and the V segment lost 3 bases, leaving 6 bases of the junction unmatched. Germline lookup yields CDR1 KGHSH and CDR2 LQKENI. This CDR3 is CASSPSGLAGGAETQYF. The CDR3 nucleotides read TGTGCCAGCTCACCCTCGGGACTAGCGGGAGGAGCAGAGACCCAGTACTTC.